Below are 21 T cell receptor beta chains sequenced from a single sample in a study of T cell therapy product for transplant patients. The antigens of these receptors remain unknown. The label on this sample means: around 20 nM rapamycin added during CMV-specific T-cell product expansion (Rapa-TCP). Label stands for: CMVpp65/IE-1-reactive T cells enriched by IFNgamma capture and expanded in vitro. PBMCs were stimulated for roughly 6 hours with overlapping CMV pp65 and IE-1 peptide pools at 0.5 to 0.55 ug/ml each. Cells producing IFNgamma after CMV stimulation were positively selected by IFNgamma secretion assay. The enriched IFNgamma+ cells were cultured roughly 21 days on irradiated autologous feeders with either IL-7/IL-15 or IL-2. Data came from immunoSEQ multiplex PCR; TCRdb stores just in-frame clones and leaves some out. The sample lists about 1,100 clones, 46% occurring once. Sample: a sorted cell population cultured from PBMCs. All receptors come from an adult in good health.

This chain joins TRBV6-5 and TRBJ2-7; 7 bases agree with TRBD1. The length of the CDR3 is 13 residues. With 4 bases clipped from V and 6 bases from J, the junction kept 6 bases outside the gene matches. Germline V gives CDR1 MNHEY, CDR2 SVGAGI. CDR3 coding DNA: TGTGCCAGCAGTTTGAGGGGGCGTAGCGAGCAGTACTTC. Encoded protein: CASSLRGRSEQYF.

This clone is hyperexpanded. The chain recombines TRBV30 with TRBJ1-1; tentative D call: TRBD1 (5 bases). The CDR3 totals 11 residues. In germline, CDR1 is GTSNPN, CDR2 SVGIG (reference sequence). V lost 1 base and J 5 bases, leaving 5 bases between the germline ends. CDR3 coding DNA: TGTGCCTGGAGTGGACAGACTGAAGCTTTCTTT. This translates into CAWSGQTEAFF.

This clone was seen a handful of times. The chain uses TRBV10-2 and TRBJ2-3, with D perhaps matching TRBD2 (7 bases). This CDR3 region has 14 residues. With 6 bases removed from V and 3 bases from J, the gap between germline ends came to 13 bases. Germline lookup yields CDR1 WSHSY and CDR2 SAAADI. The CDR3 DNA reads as TGCGCCAGCAGGGAGGGGGGGGGAACAGATACGCAGTATTTT. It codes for CASREGGGTDTQYF.

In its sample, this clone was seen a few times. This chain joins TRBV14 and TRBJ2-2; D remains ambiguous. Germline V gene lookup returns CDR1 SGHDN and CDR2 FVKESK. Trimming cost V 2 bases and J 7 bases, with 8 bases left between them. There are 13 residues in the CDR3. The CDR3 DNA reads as TGTGCCAGCAGCCAAAGACCCCGCGGGGAGCTGTTTTTT. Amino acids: CASSQRPRGELFF.

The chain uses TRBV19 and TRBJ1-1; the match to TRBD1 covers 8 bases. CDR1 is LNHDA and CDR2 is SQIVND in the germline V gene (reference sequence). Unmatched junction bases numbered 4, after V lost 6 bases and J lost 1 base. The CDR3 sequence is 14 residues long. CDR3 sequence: CASSEQGENTEAFF. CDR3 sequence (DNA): TGTGCCAGTAGCGAACAGGGGGAGAACACTGAAGCTTTCTTT.

CDR3 loop: CASSVPGTGVGKETQYF. The CDR3 DNA reads as TGTGCCAGCAGTGTCCCCGGGACAGGGGTTGGAAAAGAGACCCAGTACTTC. The chain couples TRBV6-1 to TRBJ2-5, with 10 nucleotides matching TRBD1. Germline CDR1 and CDR2: MNHNS and SASEGT. This CDR3 spans 17 amino acids. The V segment lost 4 bases and the J segment 3 bases; nucleotides outside the gene matches: 11.

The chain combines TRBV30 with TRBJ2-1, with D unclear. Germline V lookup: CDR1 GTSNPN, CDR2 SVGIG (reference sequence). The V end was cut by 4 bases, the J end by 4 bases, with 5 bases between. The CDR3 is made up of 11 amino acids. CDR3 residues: CAWKPYNEQFF. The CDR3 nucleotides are TGTGCCTGGAAACCTTACAATGAGCAGTTCTTC.

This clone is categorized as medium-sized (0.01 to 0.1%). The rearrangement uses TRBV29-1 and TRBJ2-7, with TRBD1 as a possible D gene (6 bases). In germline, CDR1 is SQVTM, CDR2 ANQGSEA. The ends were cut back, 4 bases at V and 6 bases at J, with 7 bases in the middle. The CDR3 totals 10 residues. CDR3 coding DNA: TGCAGCGTTGTACAGGGCGAGCAGTACTTC. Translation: CSVVQGEQYF.

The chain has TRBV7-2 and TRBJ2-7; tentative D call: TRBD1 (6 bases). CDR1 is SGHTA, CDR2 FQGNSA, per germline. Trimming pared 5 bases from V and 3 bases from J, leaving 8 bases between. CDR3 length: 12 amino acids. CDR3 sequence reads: CASSIQGYEQYF. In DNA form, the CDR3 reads TGTGCCAGCAGCATACAGGGCTACGAGCAGTACTTC.

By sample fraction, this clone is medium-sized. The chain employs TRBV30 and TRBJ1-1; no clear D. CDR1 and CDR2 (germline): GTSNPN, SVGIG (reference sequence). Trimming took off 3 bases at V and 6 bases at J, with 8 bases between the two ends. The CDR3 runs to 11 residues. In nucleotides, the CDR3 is TGTGCCTGGAGCGGACGGGCTGAAGCTTTCTTT. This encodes CAWSGRAEAFF.

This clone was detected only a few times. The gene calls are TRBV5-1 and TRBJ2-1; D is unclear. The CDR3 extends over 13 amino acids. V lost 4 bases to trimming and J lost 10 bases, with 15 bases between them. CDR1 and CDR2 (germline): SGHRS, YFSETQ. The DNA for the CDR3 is TGCGCCAGCAGCGCCGCCCTTGTTGGGGAGCAGTTCTTC. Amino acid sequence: CASSAALVGEQFF. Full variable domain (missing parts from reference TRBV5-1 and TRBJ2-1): KAGVTQTPRYLIKTRGQQVTLSCSPISGHRSVSWYQQTPGQGLQFLFEYFSETQRNKGNFPGRFSGRQFSNSRSEMNVSTLELGDSALYLCASSAALVGEQFFGPGTRLTVL.

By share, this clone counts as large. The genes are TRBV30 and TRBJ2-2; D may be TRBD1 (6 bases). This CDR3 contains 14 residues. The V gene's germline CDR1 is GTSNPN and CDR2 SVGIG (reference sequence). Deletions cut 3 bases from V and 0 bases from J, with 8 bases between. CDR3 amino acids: CAWRGTSNTGELFF. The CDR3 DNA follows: TGTGCCTGGAGGGGGACATCGAACACCGGGGAGCTGTTTTTT.

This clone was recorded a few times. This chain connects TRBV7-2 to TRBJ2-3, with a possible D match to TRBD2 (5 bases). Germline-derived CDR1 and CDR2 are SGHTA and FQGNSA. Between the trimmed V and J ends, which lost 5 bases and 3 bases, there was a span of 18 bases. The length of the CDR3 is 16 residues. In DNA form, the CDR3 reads TGTGCCAGCAGCGTTTATGGGAGTGGATTGACAGATACGCAGTATTTT. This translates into CASSVYGSGLTDTQYF.

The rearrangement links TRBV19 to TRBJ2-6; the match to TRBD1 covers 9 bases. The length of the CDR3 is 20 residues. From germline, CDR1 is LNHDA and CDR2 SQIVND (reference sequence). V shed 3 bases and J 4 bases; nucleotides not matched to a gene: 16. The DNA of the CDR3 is TGTGCCAGTAGTATGTGGAAGAAGGGACAGGGTTATTCGGGGGCCAACGTCCTGACTTTC. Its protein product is CASSMWKKGQGYSGANVLTF. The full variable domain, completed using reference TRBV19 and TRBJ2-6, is DGGITQSPKYLFRKEGQNVTLSCEQNLNHDAMYWYRQDPGQGLRLIYYSQIVNDFQKGDIAEGYSVSREKKESFPLTVTSAQKNPTAFYLCASSMWKKGQGYSGANVLTFGAGSRLTVL.

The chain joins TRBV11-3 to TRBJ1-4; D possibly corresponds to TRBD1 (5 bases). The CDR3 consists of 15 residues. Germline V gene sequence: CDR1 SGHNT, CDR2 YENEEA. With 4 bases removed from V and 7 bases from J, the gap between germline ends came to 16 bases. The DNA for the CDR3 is TGTGCCAGCAGCTGGGCCGGGGCGAGGGGTGAAAAACTGTTTTTT. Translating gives CASSWAGARGEKLFF.

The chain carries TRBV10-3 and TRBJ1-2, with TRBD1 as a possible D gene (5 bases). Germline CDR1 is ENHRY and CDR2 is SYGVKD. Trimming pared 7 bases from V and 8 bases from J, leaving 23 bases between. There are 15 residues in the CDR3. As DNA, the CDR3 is TGTGCCATCACCGACGCCAGGGAACCCCTTGGAGGCTACACCTTC. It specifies CAITDAREPLGGYTF.

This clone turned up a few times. CDR3 loop: CASSSGRGIYGQYF. The CDR3, as DNA: TGTGCCAGCAGTTCAGGACGGGGGATCTATGGGCAGTACTTC. The chain links TRBV6-1 to TRBJ2-7; TRBD2 might be the D (6 bases). Germline CDR1 and CDR2: MNHNS and SASEGT. The CDR3 consists of 14 residues. V lost 5 bases and J lost 9, with 20 bases in between.

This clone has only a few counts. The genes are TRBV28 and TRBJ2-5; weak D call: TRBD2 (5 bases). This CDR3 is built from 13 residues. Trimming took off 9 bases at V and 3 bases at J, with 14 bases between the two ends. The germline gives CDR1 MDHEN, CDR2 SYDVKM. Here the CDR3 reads CASQGDGKETQYF. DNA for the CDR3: TGTGCCAGTCAAGGAGACGGGAAAGAGACCCAGTACTTC.

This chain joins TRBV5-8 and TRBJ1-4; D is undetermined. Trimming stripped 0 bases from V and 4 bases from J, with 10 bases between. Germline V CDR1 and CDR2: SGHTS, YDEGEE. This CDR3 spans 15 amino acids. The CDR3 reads CASSLEGPSNEKLFF. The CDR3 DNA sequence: TGTGCCAGCAGCTTGGAAGGACCGAGTAATGAAAAACTGTTTTTT.

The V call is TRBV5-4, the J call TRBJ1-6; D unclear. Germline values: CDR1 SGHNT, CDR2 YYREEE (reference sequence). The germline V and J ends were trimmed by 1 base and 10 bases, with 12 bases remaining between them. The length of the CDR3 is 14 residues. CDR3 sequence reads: CASSLYPVGSPLHF. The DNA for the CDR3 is TGTGCCAGCAGCTTGTATCCAGTCGGATCACCCCTCCACTTT.

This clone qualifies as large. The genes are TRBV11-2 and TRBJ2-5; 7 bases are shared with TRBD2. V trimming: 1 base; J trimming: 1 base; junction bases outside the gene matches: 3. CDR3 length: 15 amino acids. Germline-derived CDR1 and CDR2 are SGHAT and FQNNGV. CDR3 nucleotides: TGTGCCAGCAGCTTAGGCGGGGGACCCCAAGAGACCCAGTACTTC. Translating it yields CASSLGGGPQETQYF.